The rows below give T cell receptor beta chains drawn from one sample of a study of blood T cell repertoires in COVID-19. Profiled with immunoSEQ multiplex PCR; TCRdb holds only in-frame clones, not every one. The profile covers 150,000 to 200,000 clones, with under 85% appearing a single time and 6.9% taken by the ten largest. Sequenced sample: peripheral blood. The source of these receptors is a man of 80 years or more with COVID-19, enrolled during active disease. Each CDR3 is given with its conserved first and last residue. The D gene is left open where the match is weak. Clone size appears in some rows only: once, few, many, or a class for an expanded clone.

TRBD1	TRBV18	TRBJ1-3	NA	TGTGCCAGCTCGACAGGGTCCGGAAACACCATATATTTT	CASSTGSGNTIYF
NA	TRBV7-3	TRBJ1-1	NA	TGTGCCAGCAGCACAGGGAGAACTGAAGCTTTCTTT	CASSTGRTEAFF
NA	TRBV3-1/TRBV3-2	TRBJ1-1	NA	TGTGCCAGCAGCCCCATCGGGGGGCGGACTGAAGCTTTCTTT	CASSPIGGRTEAFF
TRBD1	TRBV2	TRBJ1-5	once	TGTGCCAGCAGTTGGACAGGGGTAGGGCAGCCCCAGCATTTT	CASSWTGVGQPQHF
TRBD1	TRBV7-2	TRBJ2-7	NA	TGTGCCAGCAGCTTCTCGGGACAGGGTATCTACGAGCAGTACTTC	CASSFSGQGIYEQYF
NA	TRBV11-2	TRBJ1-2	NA	TGTGCCAGCAGCCCTAGTCCCGGACAGACGGGCTACACCTTC	CASSPSPGQTGYTF
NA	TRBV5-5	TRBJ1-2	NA	TGTGCCAGCAGCTTGGAGGGGCGCGGTAACTATGGCTACACCTTC	CASSLEGRGNYGYTF
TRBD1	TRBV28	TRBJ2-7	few	TGTGCCAGCAGTTTCCTAACGGGACAGGGAAGGCGCGAGCAGTACTTC	CASSFLTGQGRREQYF
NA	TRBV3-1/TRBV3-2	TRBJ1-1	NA	TGTGCCAGCAGCCACCATGGGCAGGGGACTGAAGCTTTCTTT	CASSHHGQGTEAFF
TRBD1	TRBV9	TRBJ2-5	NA	TGTGCCAGCAGCTCCTGGACAGGCGCCCAAGAGACCCAGTACTTC	CASSSWTGAQETQYF
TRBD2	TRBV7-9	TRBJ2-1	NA	TGTGCCAGCAGCAAAAGGTATAGCGGGGCAGTCTACAATGAGCAGTTCTTC	CASSKRYSGAVYNEQFF
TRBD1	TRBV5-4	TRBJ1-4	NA	TGTGCCAGCAGCTCATGGGACAGGGCTAATGAAAAACTGTTTTTT	CASSSWDRANEKLFF
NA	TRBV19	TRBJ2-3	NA	TGTGCCAGTAGTATAGGCGACCGGCGGGTCCGCACAGATACGCAGTATTTT	CASSIGDRRVRTDTQYF
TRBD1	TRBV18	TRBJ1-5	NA	TGTGCCAGCTCAAACCGGGACAGGGTCAATCAGCCCCAGCATTTT	CASSNRDRVNQPQHF
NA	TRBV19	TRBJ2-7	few	TGTGCCAGTAGGGGCGGGGTTACCTCATCCTACGAGCAGTACTTC	CASRGGVTSSYEQYF
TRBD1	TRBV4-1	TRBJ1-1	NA	TGCGCCAGCAGCCAAGAGTGGGACAGGGCGAGCACTGAAGCTTTCTTT	CASSQEWDRASTEAFF
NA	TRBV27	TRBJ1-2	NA	TGTGCCAGCAGTTTGCAGGACAGAGGGTATGGCTACACCTTC	CASSLQDRGYGYTF
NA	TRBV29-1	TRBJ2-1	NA	TGCAGCGTTGGGACTGTATATGAGCAGTTCTTC	CSVGTVYEQFF
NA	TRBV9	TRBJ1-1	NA	TGTGCCAGCAGCAAAGCCGGGACAATATACCGGAACACTGAAGCTTTCTTT	CASSKAGTIYRNTEAFF
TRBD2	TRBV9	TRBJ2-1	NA	TGTGCCAGCAGCGTAACGGGGGGGATATACAATGAGCAGTTCTTC	CASSVTGGIYNEQFF
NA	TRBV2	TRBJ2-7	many	TGTGCCAGCAGTGAGCAGGGGGGTCGCTACGAGCAGTACTTC	CASSEQGGRYEQYF
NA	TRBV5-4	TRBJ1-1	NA	TGTGCCAGCAGCTCCACGGGGGTAGGGACTGAAGCTTTCTTT	CASSSTGVGTEAFF
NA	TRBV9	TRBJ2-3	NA	TGTGCCAGCAGCGTAGAGCGATCCACAGATACGCAGTATTTT	CASSVERSTDTQYF
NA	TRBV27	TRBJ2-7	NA	TGTGCCAGCAGGGAGGCCCCCTACGAGCAGTACTTC	CASREAPYEQYF
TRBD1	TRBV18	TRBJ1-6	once	TGTGCCAGCTCACCAGAGACAGGGCATTCACCCCTCCACTTT	CASSPETGHSPLHF
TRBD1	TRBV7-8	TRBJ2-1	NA	TGTGCCAGCAGCCCGACACAGGGGATCCAGTTCTTC	CASSPTQGIQFF
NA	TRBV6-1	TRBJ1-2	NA	TGTGCCAGCAGTGACCGTAACTATGGCTACACCTTC	CASSDRNYGYTF
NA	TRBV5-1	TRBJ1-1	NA	TGCGCCAGCAGCTTGGGTAGAGGAGCTGAAGCTTTCTTT	CASSLGRGAEAFF
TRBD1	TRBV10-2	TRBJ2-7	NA	TGCGCCAGCAGTGGGGTCCGGACAGGTTCCTACGAGCAGTACTTC	CASSGVRTGSYEQYF
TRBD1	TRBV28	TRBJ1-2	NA	TGTGCCAGCATCCGGGACAGCTTTAACTATGGCTACACCTTC	CASIRDSFNYGYTF
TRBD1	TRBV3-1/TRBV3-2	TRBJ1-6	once	TGTGCCAGCAGCCAAGATAGGCAGGGGGGTTCACCCCTCCACTTT	CASSQDRQGGSPLHF
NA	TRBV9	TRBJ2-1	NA	TGTGCCAGCAGCGTAGACCCCCCACTGGGCGTCAATGAGCAGTTCTTC	CASSVDPPLGVNEQFF
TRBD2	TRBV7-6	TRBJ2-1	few	TGTGCCAGCAGCTCCCCGACTAGCGGGGACTCAACTGAGCAGTTCTTC	CASSSPTSGDSTEQFF
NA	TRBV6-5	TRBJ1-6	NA	TGTGCCAGCAGTTACTCACTTCGGACAGATTCACCCCTCCACTTT	CASSYSLRTDSPLHF
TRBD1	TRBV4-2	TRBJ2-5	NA	TGTGCCAGCAGCGTCAGACAGGGGTGGGAGACCCAGTACTTC	CASSVRQGWETQYF
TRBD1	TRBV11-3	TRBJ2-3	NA	TGTGCCAGCACCCCCGCAGGGGGCAGCACAGATACGCAGTATTTT	CASTPAGGSTDTQYF
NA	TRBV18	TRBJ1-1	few	TGTGCCAGCTCACCAACGAGGGCAATGGACACTGAAGCTTTCTTT	CASSPTRAMDTEAFF
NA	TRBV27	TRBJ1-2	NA	TGTGCCAGCAGCCGACCACGGGGGGAGGGCTACACCTTC	CASSRPRGEGYTF
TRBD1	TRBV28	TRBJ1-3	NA	TGTGCCAGCAGTTCAGGGGGATCAGGAAACACCATATATTTT	CASSSGGSGNTIYF
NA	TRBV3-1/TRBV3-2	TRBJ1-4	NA	TGTGCCAGCAGTCAGACAGGTCTGTATGAAAAACTGTTTTTT	CASSQTGLYEKLFF
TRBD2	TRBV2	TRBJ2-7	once	TGTGCCAGCAGTGTGGGGTACGGGGGGAACGAGCAGTACTTC	CASSVGYGGNEQYF
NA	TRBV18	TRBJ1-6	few	TGTGCCAGCTCCTTACTCAACCCGGGACAAGATAATTCACCCCTCCACTTT	CASSLLNPGQDNSPLHF
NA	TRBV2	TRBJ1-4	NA	TGTGCCAGCAGAGACGACAGGCTGGCAGATGAAAAACTGTTTTTT	CASRDDRLADEKLFF
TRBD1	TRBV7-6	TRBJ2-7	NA	TGTGCCAGCAGCTTAGGGCAGGGGGTCTACGAGCAGTACTTC	CASSLGQGVYEQYF
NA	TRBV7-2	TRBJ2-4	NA	TGTGCCAGCAGCTTAGCGGAGTTTCCGAACATTCAGTACTTC	CASSLAEFPNIQYF
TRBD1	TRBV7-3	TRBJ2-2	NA	TGTGCCAGCAGCTCGGGGACAGGGTATACCGGGGAGCTGTTTTTT	CASSSGTGYTGELFF
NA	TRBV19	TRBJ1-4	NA	TGTGCCAGTAGTCGCGACGGAAGAGGTGAAAAACTGTTTTTT	CASSRDGRGEKLFF
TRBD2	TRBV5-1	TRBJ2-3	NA	TGCGCCAGCAGCTCAGGACTAGGCACAGATACGCAGTATTTT	CASSSGLGTDTQYF
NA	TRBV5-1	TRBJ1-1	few	TGCGCCAGCAGCCAGAAGAGACACATGAACACTGAAGCTTTCTTT	CASSQKRHMNTEAFF
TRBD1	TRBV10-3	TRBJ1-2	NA	TGTGCCATCAGCCAGGGGGGAGCTAACTATGGCTACACCTTC	CAISQGGANYGYTF
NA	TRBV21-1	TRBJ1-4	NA	TGTGCCAGCAAGTCGGGTATATGGACTAATGAAAAACTGTTTTTT	CASKSGIWTNEKLFF
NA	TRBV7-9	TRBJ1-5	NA	TGTGCCAGCAGTACCGACAGAAATCAGCCCCAGCATTTT	CASSTDRNQPQHF